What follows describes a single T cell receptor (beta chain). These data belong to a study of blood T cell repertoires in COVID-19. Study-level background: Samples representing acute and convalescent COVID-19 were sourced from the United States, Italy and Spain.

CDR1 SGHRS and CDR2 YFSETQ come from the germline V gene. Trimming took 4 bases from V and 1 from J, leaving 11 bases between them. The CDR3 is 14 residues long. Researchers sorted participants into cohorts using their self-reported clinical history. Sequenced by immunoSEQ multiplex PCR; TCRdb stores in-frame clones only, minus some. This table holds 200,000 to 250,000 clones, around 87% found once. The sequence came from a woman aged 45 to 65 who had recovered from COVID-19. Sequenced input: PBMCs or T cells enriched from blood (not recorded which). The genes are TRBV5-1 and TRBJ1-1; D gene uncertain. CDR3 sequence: CASSLIPGNTEAFF. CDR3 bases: TGCGCCAGCAGCCTGATCCCCGGGAACACTGAAGCTTTCTTT.